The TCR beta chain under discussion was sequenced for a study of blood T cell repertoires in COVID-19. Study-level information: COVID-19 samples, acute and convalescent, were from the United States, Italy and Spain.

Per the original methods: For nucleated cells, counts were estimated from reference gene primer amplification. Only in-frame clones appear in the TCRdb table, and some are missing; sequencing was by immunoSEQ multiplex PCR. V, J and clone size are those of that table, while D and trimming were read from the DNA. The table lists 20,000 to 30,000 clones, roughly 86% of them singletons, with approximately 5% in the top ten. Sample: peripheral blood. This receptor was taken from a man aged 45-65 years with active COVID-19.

CDR3 sequence reads: CASSSGTRDQPQHF. In DNA form, the CDR3 reads TGTGCCAGCAGCTCCGGGACTCGGGACCAGCCCCAGCATTTT. The rearrangement joins TRBV7-3 to TRBJ1-5; D may be TRBD1 (5 bases). Trimming shortened V by 4 bases and J by 7 bases, and 14 bases separated the two germline ends. Germline V gene sequence: CDR1 SGHTA, CDR2 FQGTGA. The CDR3 extends over 14 amino acids.